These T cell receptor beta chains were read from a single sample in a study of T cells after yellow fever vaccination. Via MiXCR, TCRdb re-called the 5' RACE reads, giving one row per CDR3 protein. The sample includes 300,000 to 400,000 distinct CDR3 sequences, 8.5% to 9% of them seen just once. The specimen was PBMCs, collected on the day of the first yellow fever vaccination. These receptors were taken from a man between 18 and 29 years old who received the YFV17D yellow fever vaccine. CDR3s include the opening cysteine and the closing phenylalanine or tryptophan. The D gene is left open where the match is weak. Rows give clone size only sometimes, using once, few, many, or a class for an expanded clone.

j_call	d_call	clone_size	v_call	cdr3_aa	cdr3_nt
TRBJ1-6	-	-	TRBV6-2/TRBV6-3	CASSNTFGQRSPLHF	TGTGCCAGCAGTAATACCTTCGGGCAACGGTCACCCCTCCACTTT
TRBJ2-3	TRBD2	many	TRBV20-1	CSARDARTSRSRTDTQYF	TGCAGTGCTAGAGACGCTCGGACTAGTCGTAGCCGCACAGATACGCAGTATTTT
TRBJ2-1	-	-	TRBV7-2	CASSLGSGANWYNEQFF	TGTGCCAGCAGCTTAGGATCTGGGGCTAATTGGTACAATGAGCAGTTCTTC
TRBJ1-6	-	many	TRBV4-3	CASSQEGWTDSPLHF	TGCGCCAGCAGCCAAGAAGGTTGGACAGATTCACCCCTCCACTTT
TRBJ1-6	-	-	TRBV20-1	CSASRTGADDSPLHF	TGCAGTGCTAGTCGGACGGGGGCTGATGATTCACCCCTCCACTTT
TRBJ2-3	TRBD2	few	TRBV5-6	CASSLVTSGVGNTQYF	TGTGCCAGCAGCTTGGTTACTAGCGGGGTAGGAAATACGCAGTATTTT
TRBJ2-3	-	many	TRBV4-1	CASSQRLAGDTDTQYF	TGCGCCAGCAGCCAACGTCTAGCCGGGGACACAGATACGCAGTATTTT
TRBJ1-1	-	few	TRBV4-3	CASSHGGRDTEAFF	TGCGCCAGCAGCCATGGCGGGCGTGACACTGAAGCTTTCTTT
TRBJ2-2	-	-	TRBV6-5	CASSCPLSRDRELFF	TGTGCCAGCAGTTGCCCGCTGAGCCGGGACAGGGAGCTGTTTTTT
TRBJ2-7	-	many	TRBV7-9	CASSLGRTSYEQYF	TGTGCCAGCAGCTTAGGCCGTACCTCCTACGAGCAGTACTTC
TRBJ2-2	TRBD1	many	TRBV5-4	CASTGPGTGSNTGELFF	TGTGCCAGCACTGGCCCCGGGACAGGAAGTAACACCGGGGAGCTGTTTTTT
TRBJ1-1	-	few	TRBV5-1	CASSDWSGNTEAFF	TGCGCCAGCAGCGACTGGTCAGGGAACACTGAAGCTTTCTTT
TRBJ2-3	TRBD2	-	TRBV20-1	CSVKPRGGAQLTDTQYF	TGCAGTGTCAAACCCCGGGGAGGGGCCCAACTCACAGATACGCAGTATTTT
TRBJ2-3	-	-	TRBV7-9	CASSFSFWPTDTQYF	TGTGCCAGCAGCTTCAGCTTTTGGCCCACAGATACGCAGTATTTT
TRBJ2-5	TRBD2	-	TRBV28	CASSSGTSSQETQYF	TGTGCCAGCAGTTCCGGGACTAGCAGTCAAGAGACCCAGTACTTC
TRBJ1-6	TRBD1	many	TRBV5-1	CASSFDRGNSPLHF	TGCGCCAGCAGCTTCGACAGGGGGAATTCACCCCTCCACTTT
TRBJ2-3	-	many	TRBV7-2	CASSPMGLGTDTQYF	TGTGCCAGCAGCCCCATGGGCCTAGGCACAGATACGCAGTATTTT
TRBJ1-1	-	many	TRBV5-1	CASSLSNTEAFF	TGCGCCAGCAGCTTGAGTAACACTGAAGCTTTCTTT
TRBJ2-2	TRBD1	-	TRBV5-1	CASSSGGRGGELFF	TGCGCCAGCAGCTCAGGGGGTCGAGGCGGGGAGCTGTTTTTT
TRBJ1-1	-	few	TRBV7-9	CASSLGVKGRTEAFF	TGTGCCAGCAGCTTAGGAGTGAAGGGGCGTACTGAAGCTTTCTTT
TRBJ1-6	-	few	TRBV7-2	CASSRTDSYNSPLHF	TGTGCCAGCAGTAGGACAGACTCCTATAATTCACCCCTCCACTTT
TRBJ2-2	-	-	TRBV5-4	CAGSRQNTGELFF	TGTGCCGGGAGTCGTCAGAACACCGGGGAGCTGTTTTTT
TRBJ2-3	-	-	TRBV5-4	CASSFPQTRLRTDTQYF	TGTGCCAGCAGCTTCCCTCAGACACGCCTCCGCACAGATACGCAGTATTTT
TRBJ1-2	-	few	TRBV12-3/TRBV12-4	CASSLGGASAF	TGTGCCAGCAGTTTAGGGGGGGCTAGCGCCTTC
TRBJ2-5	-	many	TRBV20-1	CSAAGSRETQYF	TGCAGTGCCGCGGGGTCCCGGGAGACCCAGTACTTC
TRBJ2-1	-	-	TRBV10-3	CAMGLGDPNEQFF	TGTGCCATGGGGCTAGGAGACCCCAATGAGCAGTTCTTC
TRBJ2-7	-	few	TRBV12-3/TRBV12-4	CASSLTSSNEQYF	TGTGCCAGCAGTTTAACTAGCAGCAACGAGCAGTACTTC
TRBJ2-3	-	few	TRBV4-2	CASSKGRSAADTQYF	TGTGCCAGCAGCAAAGGGCGGTCCGCCGCAGATACGCAGTATTTT
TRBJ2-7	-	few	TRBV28	CASSLGWRLPYF	TGTGCCAGCAGTTTGGGTTGGAGGTTGCCCTACTTC
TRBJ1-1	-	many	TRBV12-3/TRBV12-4	CASSLQGGKTEAFF	TGTGCCAGCAGTTTACAGGGAGGGAAAACTGAAGCTTTCTTT
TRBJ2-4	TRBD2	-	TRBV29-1	CSVEGVGGGFGIQYF	TGCAGCGTTGAAGGGGTTGGCGGGGGGTTCGGCATTCAGTACTTC
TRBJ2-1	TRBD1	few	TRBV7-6	CASRAVQGAHEQFF	TGTGCCAGCCGCGCGGTACAGGGGGCGCATGAGCAGTTCTTC
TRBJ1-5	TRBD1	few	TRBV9	CASSARQGDSNQPQHF	TGTGCCAGCAGCGCCCGACAGGGGGATAGCAATCAGCCCCAGCATTTT
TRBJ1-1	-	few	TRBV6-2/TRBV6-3	CASSYALEPEAFF	TGTGCCAGCAGTTACGCCCTAGAACCTGAAGCTTTCTTT
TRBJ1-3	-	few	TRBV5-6	CASSSFAGTYSGNTIYF	TGTGCCAGCAGCTCCTTCGCCGGAACTTACTCTGGAAACACCATATATTTT
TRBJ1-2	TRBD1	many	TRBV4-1	CASSPGTGTNYGYTF	TGCGCCAGCAGCCCCGGGACAGGAACTAACTATGGCTACACCTTC
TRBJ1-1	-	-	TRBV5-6	CASSLAEGYNTEAFF	TGTGCCAGCAGCTTGGCCGAGGGGTATAACACTGAAGCTTTCTTT
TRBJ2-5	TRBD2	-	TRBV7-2	CASSLVAGGPRRETQYF	TGTGCCAGCAGCTTAGTAGCGGGGGGGCCGAGAAGAGAGACCCAGTACTTC
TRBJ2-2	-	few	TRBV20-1	CSAREPVNTGELFF	TGCAGTGCTAGAGAGCCTGTAAACACCGGGGAGCTGTTTTTT
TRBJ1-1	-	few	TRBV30	CASIRGAEAFF	TGTGCCTCTATACGGGGGGCTGAAGCTTTCTTT
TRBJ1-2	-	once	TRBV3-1	CATSHSGSVNYGYTF	TGTGCCACCAGCCATAGCGGCAGCGTGAACTATGGCTACACCTTC
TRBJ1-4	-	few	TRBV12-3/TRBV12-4	CASSLAQTNEKLFF	TGTGCCAGCAGTTTGGCTCAAACTAATGAAAAACTGTTTTTT
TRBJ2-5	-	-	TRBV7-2	CASSSYGTQETQYF	TGTGCCAGCAGCTCCTACGGGACCCAAGAGACTCAGTACTTC
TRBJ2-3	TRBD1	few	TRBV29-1	CSVGDRASTDTQYF	TGCAGCGTTGGGGACAGAGCTAGCACAGATACGCAGTATTTT
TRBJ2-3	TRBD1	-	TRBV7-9	CASSSGTGQRFTDTQYF	TGTGCCAGCAGCTCGGGGACAGGGCAACGTTTCACAGATACGCAGTATTTT
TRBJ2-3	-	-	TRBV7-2	CASSLRSPRTDTQYF	TGTGCCAGCAGCTTACGGTCCCCCCGCACAGATACGCAGTATTTT
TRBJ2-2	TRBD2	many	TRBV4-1	CASSQGTSGANTGELFF	TGCGCCAGCAGCCAGGGGACTAGCGGGGCGAACACCGGGGAGCTGTTTTTT
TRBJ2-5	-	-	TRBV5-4	CASSLQGSRETQYF	TGTGCCAGCAGCTTGCAGGGGTCAAGAGAGACCCAGTACTTC
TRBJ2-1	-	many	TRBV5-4	CASSRRRLVVDNEQFF	TGTGCCAGCAGCCGGAGGCGGCTAGTGGTAGACAATGAGCAGTTCTTC